Following are 11 T cell receptor beta chains from one sample sequenced in a study of T cells in Graves' hyperthyroidism and ophthalmopathy. The TCR beta CDR3 regions underwent amplification using RNA transcripts as the source. The TCR CDR3 was amplified in a first-round RT-PCR using the HTBI primer set. TCRdb reanalysed the multiplex PCR reads using MiXCR and keeps one entry per CDR3 protein. The sample has a few hundred thousand distinct CDR3 sequences, 46% seen once. Sequencing was carried out using peripheral blood or thyroid tissue (not recorded which). The receptors shown here come from a woman between 18 and 29 years old with Graves' hyperthyroidism.

V gene TRBV12-3 or TRBV12-4 combines with J gene TRBJ2-5; tentatively, D is TRBD1 (6 bases). V was trimmed by 5 bases and J by 1 base, leaving 14 bases between them. The CDR3 contains 15 residues. The CDR3 region has the DNA TGTGCCAGCAGTCTTACAGGGAGAATCCAAGAGACCCAGTACTTC. Translation: CASSLTGRIQETQYF.

This clonotype was found a few times. The genes are TRBV7-2 and TRBJ2-3; no reliable D call. Trimming cost V 0 bases and J 2 bases, with 9 bases left between them. The CDR3 sequence is 15 residues long. Germline V CDR1 and CDR2: SGHTA, FQGNSA. CDR3 DNA: TGTGCCAGCAGCTTAGCGGGTCGCGCCACAGATACGCAGTATTTT. Encoded protein: CASSLAGRATDTQYF.

The gene calls are TRBV20-1 and TRBJ2-6, with D possibly called TRBD1 or TRBD2 (5 bases each). The CDR3 consists of 13 residues. V was cut by 5 bases and J by 2 bases, with 7 bases left in between. Germline V gene sequence: CDR1 DFQATT, CDR2 SNEGSKA (reference sequence). The CDR3 sequence is CSALGAGANVLTF. The CDR3 bases are TGCAGTGCTTTGGGGGCTGGGGCCAACGTCCTGACTTTC.

Concerning this clonotype itself: Compared with germline, one end of the junction differs, possibly owing to a read error. This chain connects TRBV29-1 to TRBJ2-5, with D possibly matching TRBD2 (6 bases). The CDR3 extends over 17 amino acids. Germline V lookup: CDR1 SQVTM, CDR2 ANQGSEA. The CDR3, as DNA: TGTGTCAGCAGCGCGGGAAAGGGAGGTGCTTTCCAAGAGACCCAGTACTTC. It codes for CVSSAGKGGAFQETQYF.

Many counts were recorded for this clonotype. V and J are TRBV6-1 and TRBJ1-5; D possibly corresponds to TRBD1 (5 bases). The V end lost 6 bases, the J end lost 3 bases, and 9 bases lay between the germline ends. The V gene's germline CDR1 is MNHNS and CDR2 SASEGT. The CDR3 sequence is 13 residues long. This CDR3 is CASRTTDNQPQHF. CDR3 in DNA: TGTGCCAGCAGAACGACAGACAATCAGCCCCAGCATTTT.

The rearrangement joins TRBV9 to TRBJ2-6; possible D gene TRBD2, 6 bases. The CDR3 has 21 residues. Between the trimmed V and J ends, which lost 0 bases and 1 base, there was a span of 23 bases. Germline values: CDR1 SGDLS, CDR2 YYNGEE. The CDR3 is CASSVGAGATSEGSGANVLTF. In DNA form, the CDR3 reads TGTGCCAGCAGCGTAGGAGCGGGTGCGACCTCTGAGGGATCTGGGGCCAACGTCCTGACTTTC.

The chain has TRBV7-2 and TRBJ1-3, with a weak D call TRBD1 (6 bases). From germline, CDR1 is SGHTA and CDR2 FQGNSA. Trimming left V 1 base short and J 0 bases short, with 13 bases between. The CDR3 consists of 17 residues. The CDR3 loop is CASSLVGDILSGNTIYF. CDR3 sequence (DNA): TGTGCCAGCAGCTTAGTAGGGGACATCCTCTCTGGAAACACCATATATTTT.

The chain is built from TRBV28 and TRBJ1-3; no clear D gene. Germline V lookup: CDR1 MDHEN, CDR2 SYDVKM. CDR3 length: 15 amino acids. V lost 2 bases and J 3 bases, leaving 11 bases between the germline ends. CDR3 nucleotides: TGTGCCAGCAGTTTACTGCGGGGAATTGGAAACACCATATATTTT. Translation: CASSLLRGIGNTIYF.

This clonotype was recorded at least ten times. Here the CDR3 DNA reads TGTGCCAGCAGGAATGGGGGGGGCGCCGGCTATGGCTACACCTTC. Translated: CASRNGGGAGYGYTF. V usage is TRBV11-2 and J usage is TRBJ1-2, with D possibly being TRBD1 (6 bases). Germline CDR1 reads SGHAT; CDR2 reads FQNNGV. Trimming removed 6 bases from V and 4 bases from J, with 18 bases in between. There are 15 residues in the CDR3.

To note about this clonotype: A much bigger clone sits one base away, suggesting this may be a read error. This chain joins TRBV14 and TRBJ2-7, with TRBD1 matching over 10 bases. The CDR3 loop spans 14 amino acids. The trim removed 4 bases at V and 5 bases at J, leaving 5 bases unmatched. Germline V lookup: CDR1 SGHDN, CDR2 FVKESK. DNA for the CDR3: TGTGCCAGCAGCCCCGGGACAGGGGCCGACGAGCAGTACTTC. Its translation is CASSPGTGADEQYF.

The rearrangement uses TRBV6-6 and TRBJ2-7; D possibly matches TRBD1 or TRBD2 (5 bases each). The CDR3 sequence is 14 residues long. V was cut by 6 bases and J by 0 bases, with 12 bases left in between. Germline V gene sequence: CDR1 MNHNY, CDR2 SVGAGI (reference sequence). The CDR3 bases are TGTGCCAGCAGGGCTTTCGGGACCTCCTACGAGCAGTACTTC. Translating gives CASRAFGTSYEQYF.